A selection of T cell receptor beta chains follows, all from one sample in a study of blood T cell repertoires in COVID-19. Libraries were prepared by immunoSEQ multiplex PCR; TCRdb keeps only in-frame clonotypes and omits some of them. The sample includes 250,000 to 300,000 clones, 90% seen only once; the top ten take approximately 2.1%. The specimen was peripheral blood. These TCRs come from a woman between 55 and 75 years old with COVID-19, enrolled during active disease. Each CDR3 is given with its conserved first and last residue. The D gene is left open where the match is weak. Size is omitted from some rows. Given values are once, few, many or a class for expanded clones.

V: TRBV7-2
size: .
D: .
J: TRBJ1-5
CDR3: CASSLDRSQPQHF
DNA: TGTGCCAGCAGCTTAGACAGGTCTCAGCCCCAGCATTTT

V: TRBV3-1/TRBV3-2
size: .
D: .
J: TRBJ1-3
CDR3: CASSGREAGNTIYF
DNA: TGTGCCAGCAGCGGCAGGGAGGCTGGAAACACCATATATTTT

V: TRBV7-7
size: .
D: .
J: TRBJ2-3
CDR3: CASSLTGVTTDTQYF
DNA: TGTGCCAGCAGCTTAACCGGGGTCACCACAGATACGCAGTATTTT

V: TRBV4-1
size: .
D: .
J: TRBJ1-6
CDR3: CASSQDGQVGSPLHF
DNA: TGCGCCAGCAGCCAAGATGGGCAAGTGGGTTCACCCCTCCACTTT

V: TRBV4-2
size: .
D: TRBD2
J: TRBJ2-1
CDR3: CASSLGAGGANNEQFF
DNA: TGTGCCAGCAGCCTCGGAGCGGGGGGGGCCAACAATGAGCAGTTCTTC

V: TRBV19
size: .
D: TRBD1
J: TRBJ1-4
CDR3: CASSTPTGLGEKLFF
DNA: TGTGCCAGTAGTACCCCGACAGGGTTAGGTGAAAAACTGTTTTTT

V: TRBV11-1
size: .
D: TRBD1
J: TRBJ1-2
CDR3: CASSLGQGRIGYTF
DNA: TGTGCCAGCAGTCTAGGACAGGGAAGGATTGGCTACACCTTC

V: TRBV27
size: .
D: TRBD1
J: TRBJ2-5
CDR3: CASRDRTGETQYF
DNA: TGTGCCAGCAGGGACAGGACCGGAGAGACCCAGTACTTC

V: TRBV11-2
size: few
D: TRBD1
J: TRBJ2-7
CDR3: CASSSGQFYQQYF
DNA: TGTGCCAGCAGCTCGGGACAGTTTTACCAGCAGTACTTC

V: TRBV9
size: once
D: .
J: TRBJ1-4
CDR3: CASSVGLRGGGEKLFF
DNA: TGTGCCAGCAGCGTAGGATTGAGGGGCGGGGGTGAAAAACTGTTTTTT

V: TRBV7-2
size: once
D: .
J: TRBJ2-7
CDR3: CASSLRQTISYEQYF
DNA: TGTGCCAGCAGCCTGAGACAGACGATTTCCTACGAGCAGTACTTC

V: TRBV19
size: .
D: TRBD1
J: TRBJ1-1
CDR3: CASRSGQGLESTEAFF
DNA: TGTGCCAGTCGGTCGGGACAGGGCTTAGAGAGCACTGAAGCTTTCTTT

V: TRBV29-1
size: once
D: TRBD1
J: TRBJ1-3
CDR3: CSVATGGDTIYF
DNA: TGCAGCGTTGCCACAGGGGGGGACACCATATATTTT

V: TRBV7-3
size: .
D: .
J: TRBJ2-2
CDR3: CASSADRTNTGELFF
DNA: TGTGCCAGCAGCGCCGACAGGACGAACACCGGGGAGCTGTTTTTT

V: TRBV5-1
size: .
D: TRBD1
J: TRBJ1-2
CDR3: CASSLAGTGKVGYTF
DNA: TGCGCCAGCAGCTTGGCGGGGACAGGGAAGGTTGGCTACACCTTC

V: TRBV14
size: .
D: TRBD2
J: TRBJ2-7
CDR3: CASSESGVTYEQYF
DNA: TGTGCCAGCAGCGAAAGCGGGGTGACCTACGAGCAGTACTTC

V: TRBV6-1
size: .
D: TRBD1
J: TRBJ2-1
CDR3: CASSETTGLGLQQFF
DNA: TGTGCCAGCAGTGAAACGACAGGGTTAGGTTTACAGCAGTTCTTC

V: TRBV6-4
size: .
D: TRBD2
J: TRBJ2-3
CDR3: CASSIVAGSTDTQYF
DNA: TGTGCCAGCAGTATTGTAGCGGGGAGCACAGATACGCAGTATTTT

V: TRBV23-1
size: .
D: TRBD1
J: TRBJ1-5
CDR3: CASSQQRTGARFKGNQPQHF
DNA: TGCGCCAGCAGTCAACAGAGGACAGGAGCCAGATTTAAGGGCAATCAGCCCCAGCATTTT

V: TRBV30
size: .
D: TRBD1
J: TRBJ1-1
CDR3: CAWAKQGGTEAFF
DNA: TGTGCCTGGGCCAAACAGGGGGGCACTGAAGCTTTCTTT

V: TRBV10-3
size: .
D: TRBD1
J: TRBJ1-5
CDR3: CATRLGQGLSQPQHF
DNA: TGTGCCACCAGACTTGGACAGGGATTGAGTCAGCCCCAGCATTTT

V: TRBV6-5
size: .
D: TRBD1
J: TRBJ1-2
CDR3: CASNRGTGNYGYTF
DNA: TGTGCCAGCAACCGCGGGACAGGGAACTATGGCTACACCTTC

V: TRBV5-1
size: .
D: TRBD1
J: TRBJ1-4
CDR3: CASSLGQGDATNEKLFF
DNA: TGCGCCAGCAGCTTGGGACAGGGGGATGCAACTAATGAAAAACTGTTTTTT

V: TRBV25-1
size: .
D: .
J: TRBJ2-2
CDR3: CASRQTGINTGELFF
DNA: TGTGCCAGCAGGCAGACAGGAATCAACACCGGGGAGCTGTTTTTT

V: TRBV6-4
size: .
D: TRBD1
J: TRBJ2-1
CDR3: CASSVGQGKNEQFF
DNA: TGTGCCAGCAGTGTGGGACAGGGGAAAAATGAGCAGTTCTTC

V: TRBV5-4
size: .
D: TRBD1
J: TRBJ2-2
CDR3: CASSPGTGNTGELFF
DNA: TGTGCCAGCAGTCCCGGGACAGGAAACACCGGGGAGCTGTTTTTT

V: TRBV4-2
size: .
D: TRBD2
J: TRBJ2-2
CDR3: CASSQRSGGSYGGELFF
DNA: TGTGCCAGCAGCCAACGTAGCGGGGGTAGTTACGGCGGGGAGCTGTTTTTT

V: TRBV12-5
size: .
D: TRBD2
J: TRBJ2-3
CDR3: CASGPGSGGAVDTQYF
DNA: TGTGCTAGTGGTCCCGGGTCCGGGGGGGCGGTAGATACGCAGTATTTT

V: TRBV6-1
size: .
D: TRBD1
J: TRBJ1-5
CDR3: CASSEGYRGLRGQPQHF
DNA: TGTGCCAGCAGTGAAGGGTACAGGGGCCTACGGGGTCAGCCCCAGCATTTT

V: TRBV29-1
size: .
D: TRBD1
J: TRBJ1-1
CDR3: CSVEPNRGRGAFF
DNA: TGCAGCGTTGAACCAAACAGGGGGCGGGGAGCTTTCTTT

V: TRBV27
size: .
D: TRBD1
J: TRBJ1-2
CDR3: CASSFQGAFGYTF
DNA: TGTGCCAGCAGTTTCCAGGGGGCGTTTGGCTACACCTTC

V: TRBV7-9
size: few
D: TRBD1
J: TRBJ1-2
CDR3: CASSPLTGFVANYGYTF
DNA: TGTGCCAGCAGCCCCCTGACAGGGTTCGTAGCTAACTATGGCTACACCTTC

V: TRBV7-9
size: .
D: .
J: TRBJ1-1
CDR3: CASSLTNLWTEAFF
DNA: TGTGCCAGCAGCTTAACCAACCTATGGACTGAAGCTTTCTTT

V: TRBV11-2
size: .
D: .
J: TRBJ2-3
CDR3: CASKLRFGVTSTDTQYF
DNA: TGTGCCAGCAAGCTTAGATTCGGGGTCACTAGCACAGATACGCAGTATTTT

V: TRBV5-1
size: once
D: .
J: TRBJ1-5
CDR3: CASSSDGYSNQPQHF
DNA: TGCGCCAGCAGCAGCGACGGGTATAGCAATCAGCCCCAGCATTTT

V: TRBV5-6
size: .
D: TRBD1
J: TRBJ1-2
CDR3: CASSSRQGRYGYTF
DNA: TGTGCCAGCAGCTCGAGACAGGGACGCTATGGCTACACCTTC

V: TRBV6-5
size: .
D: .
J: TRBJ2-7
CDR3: CASVGYSYEQYF
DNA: TGTGCCAGCGTGGGCTACTCCTACGAGCAGTACTTC

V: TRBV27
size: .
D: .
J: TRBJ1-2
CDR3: CASRTWGGWGYTF
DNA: TGTGCCAGCAGGACTTGGGGGGGCTGGGGCTACACCTTC

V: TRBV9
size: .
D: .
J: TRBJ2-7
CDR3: CASSADPQAHYEQYF
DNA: TGTGCCAGCAGCGCCGATCCCCAGGCGCACTACGAGCAGTACTTC

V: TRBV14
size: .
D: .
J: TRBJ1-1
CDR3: CASSRRMNTEAFF
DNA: TGTGCCAGCAGCCGCAGGATGAACACTGAAGCTTTCTTT

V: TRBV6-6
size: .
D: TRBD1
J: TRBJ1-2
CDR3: CAMREGQLLNYGYTF
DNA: TGTGCCATGCGGGAGGGACAGCTTCTTAACTATGGCTACACCTTC

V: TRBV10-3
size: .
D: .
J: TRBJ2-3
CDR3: CAITGGPSTDTQYF
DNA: TGTGCCATCACCGGGGGACCTAGCACAGATACGCAGTATTTT

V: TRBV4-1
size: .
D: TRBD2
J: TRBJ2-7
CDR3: CASSQVFQGSGASSYEQYF
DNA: TGCGCCAGCAGCCAAGTATTTCAGGGTAGCGGGGCTTCCTCCTACGAGCAGTACTTC